What follows describes a single T cell receptor beta chain. Its antigen is currently unknown. The data are from a study of T cells in Graves' hyperthyroidism and ophthalmopathy. Using RNA transcripts as the source, TCR beta CDR3 regions were amplified. HTBI primers were employed in a first-round RT-PCR of the TCR CDR3. Using its own MiXCR run on the multiplex PCR reads, TCRdb lists one record per CDR3 protein. This sample has approximately 570,000 distinct CDR3 sequences; just under 20% occur once, and the top ten carry about 50%. Regarding the study as a whole: Ophthalmopathy was identified by the model a median about 6.4 months ahead of onset. Stable hyperthyroidism and ophthalmopathy were separated using 13 V-J signatures.

Ophthalmopathy in the patients scored at least 3 on Clinical Activity Score and at least 4 on NOSPECS grade, lasting under 3 months. Orbital computed tomography and thyroid ultrasound, together with serum TRAb and thyroxine and clinical symptoms, were used for diagnoses. This TCR came from a man in his forties or fifties with Graves' ophthalmopathy. Sequencing was done on a sample of blood.

The CDR3 here is CATSDLPGLAGNEQFF. DNA of the CDR3: TGTGCCACCAGTGATTTACCGGGACTAGCGGGGAATGAGCAGTTCTTC. V and J are TRBV24-1 and TRBJ2-1, with TRBD2 matching over 13 bases. CDR1 KGHDR and CDR2 SFDVKD come from the germline V gene. This CDR3 region has 16 residues. Trimming removed 1 base from V and 7 bases from J; junction bases left unmatched: 3.